The 29 T cell receptor beta chains below all came from one sample that was sequenced in a study of blood T cells in healthy people across ages. Alongside a J-beta primer mix, a sample-barcoded 5' primer served in a second PCR lasting 7 to 11 cycles. TCRdb reprocessed the 5' RACE reads via MiXCR and lists one record per CDR3 protein. The profile covers 1.5 million to 2 million distinct CDR3 sequences, with about two fifths appearing a single time and about 21% taken by the ten largest. The sample comprised blood. The receptors shown here come from a human donor in good health.

The chain has TRBV7-8 and TRBJ2-3; 9 bases match TRBD2. CDR3 length: 16 amino acids. After removal of 4 bases from V and 0 bases from J, the junction contained 5 bases not matched to a gene. Germline V lookup: CDR1 SGHVS, CDR2 FQNEAQ. CDR3 DNA: TGTGCCAGCAGCTCCCTAGCGGGGCAAAGCACAGATACGCAGTATTTT. Protein sequence: CASSSLAGQSTDTQYF. Full variable domain (outside the CDR3, taken from reference TRBV7-8 and TRBJ2-3): GAGVSQSPRYKVAKRGQDVALRCDPISGHVSLFWYQQALGQGPEFLTYFQNEAQLDKSGLPSDRFFAERPEGSVSTLKIQRTQQEDSAVYLCASSSLAGQSTDTQYFGPGTRLTVL.

The table lists this clonotype with a few counts. The chain recombines TRBV11-2 with TRBJ2-4; D remains ambiguous. V gave up 5 bases and J gave up 5 bases, with 13 bases separating them. The CDR3 spans 14 residues. Looked up from germline, CDR1 is SGHAT and CDR2 is FQNNGV. Written as DNA, the CDR3 is TGTGCCAGCAGCCGACTTGGAGTCCAAAACATTCAGTACTTC. Amino acids: CASSRLGVQNIQYF.

The J gene is TRBJ2-7, the V gene TRBV7-2; possibly TRBD1 or TRBD2 for D (6 bases each). The V gene lost 4 bases and the J gene lost 2 bases, with 12 bases spanning the gap. The CDR3 length is 14 residues. The germline V gene encodes CDR1 SGHTA and CDR2 FQGNSA. CDR3 bases: TGTGCCAGCAGCTCCATGAGGGGGGCCTACGAGCAGTACTTC. It codes for CASSSMRGAYEQYF.

This sequence joins TRBV20-1 and TRBJ1-6; a possible D gene is TRBD1 (5 bases). V lost 1 base to trimming and J lost 0 bases, with 16 bases between them. The CDR3 has 18 residues. Germline V gives CDR1 DFQATT, CDR2 SNEGSKA (reference sequence). DNA for the CDR3: TGCAGTGCTAGAGTTCCAGGGTCTGGATTCTCCTATAATTCACCCCTCCACTTT. Amino acid sequence: CSARVPGSGFSYNSPLHF.

The chain uses TRBV4-3 and TRBJ2-7; a weak D match, TRBD2 (6 bases). Per germline, CDR1 LGHNA and CDR2 YSLEER. This CDR3 spans 16 amino acids. Trimming took off 1 base at V and 2 bases at J, with 15 bases between the two ends. CDR3 nucleotides: TGCGCCAGCAGCCAAGGCAGAGGGGAGGCTACCTACGAGCAGTACTTC. This gives the protein CASSQGRGEATYEQYF.

With regard to this clonotype: A much bigger clone sits one base away, suggesting this may be a read error. The chain combines TRBV7-2 with TRBJ2-6; a weak D match, TRBD1 (6 bases). The CDR3 has 15 residues. V lost 5 bases and J lost 3, with 11 bases in between. Germline V gene lookup returns CDR1 SGHTA and CDR2 FQGNSA. This CDR3 is CTSSRQVFGANVLTF. Here the CDR3 DNA reads TGTACCAGCAGCCGACAGGTGTTTGGGGCCAACGTCCTGACTTTC.

The table lists this clonotype with many counts. The J gene is TRBJ2-7, the V gene TRBV29-1, with D hard to call. Trimming removed 4 bases at V and 3 bases at J, with 13 bases between. This CDR3 comprises 13 residues. Germline lookup yields CDR1 SQVTM and CDR2 ANQGSEA. The CDR3 nucleotides read TGCAGCGTTGTAGGTAGGCAGCTCTACGAGCAGTACTTC. It specifies CSVVGRQLYEQYF.

The chain combines TRBV27 with TRBJ2-2, with D perhaps matching TRBD1 or TRBD2 (5 bases each). CDR3 length: 14 residues. V lost 5 bases and J lost 8, with 15 bases in between. Germline-derived CDR1 and CDR2 are MNHEY and SMNVEV (reference sequence). The CDR3, as DNA: TGTGCCAGCAGTGCCGGGACCCCCACTGGGGAGCTGTTTTTT. Residues: CASSAGTPTGELFF.

This chain links TRBV5-1 with TRBJ1-6, with TRBD1 matching 7 bases. V lost 4 bases and J lost 6; bases outside the gene matches: 7. The germline gives CDR1 SGHRS, CDR2 YFSETQ. The CDR3 runs to 15 residues. The CDR3 sequence: CASSPDRPANSPLHF. As DNA, the CDR3 is TGCGCCAGCAGCCCGGACAGGCCCGCTAATTCACCCCTCCACTTT.

This clonotype has a single count. V is TRBV5-1 and J is TRBJ2-4, with D perhaps matching TRBD2 (5 bases). The J call may not be correct, given that the DNA end is closer to TRBJ2-7. The CDR3 is 15 amino acids. Germline V lookup: CDR1 SGHRS, CDR2 YFSETQ. This CDR3 is CASSPGRGGVYEQYF. CDR3 coding DNA: TGCGCCAGCAGCCCCGGTCGAGGAGGTGTTTACGAGCAGTACTTC.

This clonotype occurred a few times. The V gene is TRBV20-1, the J gene TRBJ2-1; D ambiguous. This CDR3 is built from 16 residues. CDR1 and CDR2 (germline): DFQATT, SNEGSKA (reference sequence). Deletions cut 1 base from V and 4 bases from J, with 17 bases between. The CDR3 DNA reads as TGCAGTGCTAGAGTGTCGAAAGTCCGGCAATACAATGAGCAGTTCTTC. Its protein is CSARVSKVRQYNEQFF.

This clonotype has just a few counts. The V gene is TRBV5-6, the J gene TRBJ1-4; D is perhaps TRBD1 (6 bases). This CDR3 region has 16 residues. Germline values: CDR1 SGHDT, CDR2 YYEEEE. The V and J ends lost 2 bases and 2 bases respectively, with 13 bases between them. CDR3 in amino acids: CASSFGGLGTNEKLFF. The CDR3 DNA is TGTGCCAGCAGCTTCGGGGGCCTGGGGACTAATGAAAAACTGTTTTTT.

This clonotype was found a few times. V usage is TRBV5-4 and J usage is TRBJ2-7; a possible D gene is TRBD1 (5 bases). The CDR3 has 16 residues. Germline-derived CDR1 and CDR2 are SGHNT and YYREEE (reference sequence). The ends were cut back, 1 base at V and 3 bases at J, with 17 bases in the middle. The CDR3: CASSLFRQGFFYEQYF. Here the CDR3 DNA reads TGTGCCAGCAGCTTGTTTCGGCAGGGATTCTTCTACGAGCAGTACTTC.

The rearrangement links TRBV20-1 to TRBJ2-2; 9 nucleotides align to TRBD1. CDR3 size: 17 residues. Germline V gives CDR1 DFQATT, CDR2 SNEGSKA (reference sequence). With V trimmed by 0 bases and J by 5 bases, 10 bases remained unmatched. CDR3 sequence reads: CSARDPWGTGKTGELFF. The CDR3 bases are TGCAGTGCTAGAGACCCCTGGGGGACAGGGAAGACCGGGGAGCTGTTTTTT.

In its sample, this clonotype was seen many times. This chain joins TRBV7-2 and TRBJ1-2, with D unresolved. CDR1 and CDR2 (germline): SGHTA, FQGNSA. Trimming left V 0 bases short and J 5 bases short, with 4 bases between. The CDR3 runs to 12 residues. The CDR3 sequence: CASSLASYGYTF. CDR3 bases: TGTGCCAGCAGCTTAGCCTCTTATGGCTACACCTTC.

The rearrangement joins TRBV20-1 to TRBJ1-5, with unresolved D. Trimming removed 0 bases from V and 4 bases from J, with 7 bases in between. The CDR3 covers 13 residues. CDR1 is DFQATT, CDR2 SNEGSKA, per germline (reference sequence). The CDR3 bases are TGCAGTGCTAGAGATCGGTTTAATCAGCCCCAGCATTTT. It codes for CSARDRFNQPQHF.

This clonotype occurred a few times. The chain has TRBV12-3 or TRBV12-4 and TRBJ2-3; 8 bases match TRBD2. Trimming removed 6 bases from V and 2 bases from J; junction bases left unmatched: 10. CDR3 length: 16 residues. This CDR3 reads CASSMGAGGYTDTQYF. The CDR3, as DNA: TGTGCCAGCAGCATGGGGGCGGGGGGATACACAGATACGCAGTATTTT.

This clonotype was seen many times. This rearrangement joins TRBV10-3 to TRBJ2-6, with D perhaps being TRBD1 or TRBD2 (5 bases each). In germline, CDR1 is ENHRY, CDR2 SYGVKD. The V end was cut by 8 bases, the J end by 0 bases, with 5 bases between. The CDR3 extends over 13 amino acids. CDR3 sequence reads: CAIGGSGANVLTF. CDR3 sequence (DNA): TGTGCCATCGGGGGCTCTGGGGCCAACGTCCTGACTTTC.

This clonotype has just a few counts. This chain uses TRBV7-2 with TRBJ2-5, with D hard to call. The CDR3 sequence is 15 residues long. Trimming stripped 4 bases from V and 1 base from J, with 13 bases between. Germline V gene sequence: CDR1 SGHTA, CDR2 FQGNSA. The CDR3, as DNA: TGTGCCAGCAGCTCCATTTTTGCGGTCCAAGAGACCCAGTACTTC. Translated, it gives CASSSIFAVQETQYF. The full variable domain, its missing parts supplied by reference TRBV7-2 and TRBJ2-5, is GAGVSQSPSNKVTEKGKDVELRCDPISGHTALYWYRQSLGQGLEFLIYFQGNSAPDKSGLPSDRFSAERTGGSVSTLTIQRTQQEDSAVYLCASSSIFAVQETQYFGPGTRLLVL.

The chain links TRBV29-1 to TRBJ1-1; the D gene is possibly TRBD1 (6 bases). The germline CDR1 and CDR2 sequences are SQVTM and ANQGSEA. This CDR3 comprises 13 residues. V was shortened by 7 bases and J by 5 bases, with 17 bases between the two germline ends. The CDR3: CSGGGGLGTEAFF. Written as DNA, the CDR3 is TGCAGCGGGGGTGGGGGGCTGGGGACTGAAGCTTTCTTT.

This CDR3 is CASSLKTGLGYDEQYF. In DNA, the CDR3 is TGCGCCAGCAGCTTAAAGACGGGACTAGGTTATGATGAGCAGTACTTC. This rearrangement joins TRBV5-1 to TRBJ2-5; 8 positions match TRBD2. After removal of 2 bases from V and 11 bases from J, the junction contained 17 bases not matched to a gene. Germline lookup yields CDR1 SGHRS and CDR2 YFSETQ. The CDR3 consists of 16 residues.

V and J are TRBV20-1 and TRBJ2-1, with 9 bases matching TRBD2. Unmatched junction bases numbered 6, after V lost 6 bases and J lost 6 bases. Germline V lookup: CDR1 DFQATT, CDR2 SNEGSKA (reference sequence). This CDR3 has 13 amino acids. The CDR3 sequence: CSAYSGGSNEQFF. CDR3 bases: TGCAGTGCCTATAGCGGGGGCTCCAATGAGCAGTTCTTC.

V and J are TRBV7-9 and TRBJ2-2, with unresolved D. The CDR3 runs to 13 residues. Trimming pared 3 bases from V and 7 bases from J, leaving 9 bases between. Germline CDR1 reads SEHNR; CDR2 reads FQNEAQ (reference sequence). This chain's CDR3 is CASSLVASGELFF. DNA of the CDR3: TGTGCCAGCAGCTTGGTTGCTAGCGGGGAGCTGTTTTTT.

Regarding this clonotype: One end of the junction fails to match germline, which may point to a read error. The chain uses TRBV11-1 and TRBJ1-2; D is uncertain. The CDR3 totals 13 residues. The germline CDR1 and CDR2 sequences are SGHAT and FQDESV (reference sequence). The CDR3 coding sequence is TGTACCAGCAGCCCCACCCGTGAGGGTGGCTACACCTTC. This codes for CTSSPTREGGYTF.

The J gene is TRBJ2-1, the V gene TRBV5-1; no clear D. CDR1 is SGHRS and CDR2 is YFSETQ in the germline V gene. The CDR3 sequence is 14 residues long. Trimming stripped 6 bases from V and 4 bases from J, with 14 bases between. CDR3 sequence: CASKGDNLYNEQFF. The CDR3 DNA sequence: TGCGCCAGCAAGGGTGACAATTTATACAATGAGCAGTTCTTC.

This clonotype was seen more than once but under ten times. The rearrangement joins TRBV7-9 to TRBJ2-5; unclear D gene. CDR1 is SEHNR and CDR2 is FQNEAQ in the germline V gene (reference sequence). CDR3 length equals 13 residues. Trimming removed 7 bases from V and 2 bases from J, with 11 bases in between. In DNA form, the CDR3 reads TGTGCCAGCACGGCAGGAGTTCAAGAGACCCAGTACTTC. Translating it yields CASTAGVQETQYF. Full variable domain (rest looked up from reference TRBV7-9 and TRBJ2-5): DTGVSQNPRHKITKRGQNVTFRCDPISEHNRLYWYRQTLGQGPEFLTYFQNEAQLEKSRLLSDRFSAERPKGSFSTLEIQRTEQGDSAMYLCASTAGVQETQYFGPGTRLLVL.

V usage is TRBV25-1 and J usage is TRBJ2-4; tentatively, D is TRBD1 (6 bases). The DNA end favors TRBJ2-5, so the J call may be wrong. The germline gives CDR1 MGHDK, CDR2 SYGVNS. This CDR3 contains 15 residues. The CDR3 sequence: CASSACDRQQETQYF. CDR3 DNA sequence: TGTGCCAGCAGTGCATGTGACAGGCAGCAAGAGACCCAGTACTTC.

The V call is TRBV6-1, the J call TRBJ2-1; 7 bases align to TRBD2. V was clipped by 7 bases and J by 10 bases; unmatched bases: 16. Germline lookup yields CDR1 MNHNS and CDR2 SASEGT. This CDR3 is built from 15 residues. The CDR3 reads CASTPGGTKLYEQFF. The CDR3 nucleotides read TGTGCCAGCACCCCCGGGGGGACTAAACTATACGAGCAGTTCTTC.

The J gene is TRBJ2-5, the V gene TRBV2; 8 bases map to TRBD1. After removal of 3 bases from V and 5 bases from J, the junction contained 5 bases not matched to a gene. Per the germline V gene, CDR1 is SNHLY and CDR2 is FYNNEI. This CDR3 has 14 amino acids. The CDR3 protein is CASSDRTGRETQYF. In DNA, the CDR3 is TGTGCCAGCAGTGACCGGACAGGGAGGGAGACCCAGTACTTC. The full variable domain, completed using reference TRBV2 and TRBJ2-5, is EPEVTQTPSHQVTQMGQEVILRCVPISNHLYFYWYRQILGQKVEFLVSFYNNEISEKSEIFDDQFSVERPDGSNFTLKIRSTKLEDSAMYFCASSDRTGRETQYFGPGTRLLVL.